The 8 T cell receptor beta chains given below trace back to one sample, sequenced in a study of CD8+CD57+ T cells in acquired aplastic anemia. Genomic DNA acted as the template from which TCR beta VDJ combination and CDR3 sequence profiling were carried out. Via MiXCR, TCRdb re-called the reads, giving one row per CDR3 protein. The data show under 250,000 distinct CDR3 sequences, with about 62% seen just once and roughly 62% held by the top ten. Sequencing involved patients with CD8+CD57+ cell expansion previously shown by flow cytometry. Sequencing input: sorted CD4+, CD8+, or CD8+CD57+ T cells (not recorded which) from PBMCs. These receptors originate from a human donor with aplastic anemia.

This clonotype was observed a few times. The gene calls are TRBV9 and TRBJ1-2; D gene ambiguous. The germline CDR1 and CDR2 sequences are SGDLS and YYNGEE. V shed 3 bases and J shed 4 bases, with 13 bases lying between them. The CDR3 is 14 residues long. The DNA of the CDR3 is TGTGCCAGCAGCGAGGGAGGTGAGCTCTATGGCTACACCTTC. Amino acids: CASSEGGELYGYTF.

This clonotype was picked up one time. This rearrangement joins TRBV7-9 to TRBJ2-1; D is uncertain. Trimming removed 8 bases from V and 1 base from J, with 6 bases in between. The germline gives CDR1 SEHNR, CDR2 FQNEAQ (reference sequence). The CDR3 is made up of 12 amino acids. As DNA, the CDR3 is TGTGCCAGCGGTCGTTCCTACAATGAGCAGTTCTTC. This codes for CASGRSYNEQFF.

CDR3 bases: TGTGCCAGCAGCGTAGGTGCCGCGATCGGGGAGCAGTTCTTC. Its translation is CASSVGAAIGEQFF. V usage is TRBV9 and J usage is TRBJ2-1; D ambiguous. Trimming took 0 bases from V and 10 from J, leaving 14 bases between them. CDR1 and CDR2 (germline): SGDLS, YYNGEE. CDR3 length: 14 amino acids.

This chain links TRBV12-3 or TRBV12-4 with TRBJ2-3; 12 bases match TRBD2. This CDR3 comprises 15 residues. V dropped 7 bases and J dropped 3; count of bases not matched to a gene: 5. DNA of the CDR3: TGTGCCAGCAACCTAGCGGGGGGGCGGACAGATACGCAGTATTTT. This translates into CASNLAGGRTDTQYF.

The chain couples TRBV29-1 to TRBJ2-5, with a weak D call TRBD2 (5 bases). V shed 0 bases and J shed 4 bases, with 18 bases lying between them. Germline CDR1 reads SQVTM; CDR2 reads ANQGSEA. This CDR3 comprises 16 residues. The CDR3 is CSVEEFAASGTETQYF. As DNA, the CDR3 is TGCAGCGTTGAAGAATTTGCCGCCAGCGGTACAGAGACCCAGTACTTC.

V and J are TRBV20-1 and TRBJ2-1; D remains unclear. The V gene lost 3 bases and the J gene lost 8 bases, with 11 bases spanning the gap. This CDR3 is built from 12 residues. Germline V CDR1 and CDR2: DFQATT, SNEGSKA (reference sequence). The CDR3 is CSASRASDEQFF. The CDR3 bases are TGCAGTGCTAGTCGGGCCTCCGATGAGCAGTTCTTC.

In its sample, this clonotype was seen a few times. This chain links TRBV20-1 with TRBJ2-7, with D possibly being TRBD1 (6 bases). Germline CDR1 and CDR2: DFQATT and SNEGSKA (reference sequence). The CDR3 runs 11 residues. CDR3 nucleotide sequence: TGCAAGGCAGGGGTTCTGGGCGAGCAGTACTTC. This translates into CKAGVLGEQYF.

The gene calls are TRBV19 and TRBJ2-5; 7 positions agree with TRBD1. Germline loops: CDR1 LNHDA, CDR2 SQIVND (reference sequence). The CDR3 consists of 14 residues. V lost 5 bases, J lost 0 bases, and 3 bases stayed unmatched. The CDR3 DNA is TGTGCCAGTAGTTGGGGACAGAACCAAGAGACCCAGTACTTC. This codes for CASSWGQNQETQYF.